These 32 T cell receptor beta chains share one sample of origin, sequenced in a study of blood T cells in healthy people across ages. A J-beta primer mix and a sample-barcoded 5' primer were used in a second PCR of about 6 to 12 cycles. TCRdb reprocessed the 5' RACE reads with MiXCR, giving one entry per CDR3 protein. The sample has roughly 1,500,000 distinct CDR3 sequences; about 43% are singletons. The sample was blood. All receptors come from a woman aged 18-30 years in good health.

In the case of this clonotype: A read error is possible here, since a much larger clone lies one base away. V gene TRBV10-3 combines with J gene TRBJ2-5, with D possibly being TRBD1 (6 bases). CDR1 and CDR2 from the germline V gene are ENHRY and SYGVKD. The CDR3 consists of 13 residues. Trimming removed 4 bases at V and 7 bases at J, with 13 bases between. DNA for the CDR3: TGTGCCATCAGTGGCTCACAGGGCCGGACCCAGTACTTC. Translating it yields CAISGSQGRTQYF.

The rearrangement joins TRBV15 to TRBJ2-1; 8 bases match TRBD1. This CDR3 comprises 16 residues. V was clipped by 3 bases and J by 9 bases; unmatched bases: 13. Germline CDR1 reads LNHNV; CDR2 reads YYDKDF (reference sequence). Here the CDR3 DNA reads TGTGCCACCAGCAGGACAGGGGCATTTCTTTTTGGTGAGCAGTTCTTC. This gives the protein CATSRTGAFLFGEQFF.

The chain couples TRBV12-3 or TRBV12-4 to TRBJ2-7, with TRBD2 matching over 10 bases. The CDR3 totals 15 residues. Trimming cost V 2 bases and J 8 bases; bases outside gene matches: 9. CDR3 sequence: CASSLLAGDYNKQYF. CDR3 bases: TGTGCCAGCAGTTTACTAGCGGGGGACTACAATAAGCAGTACTTC.

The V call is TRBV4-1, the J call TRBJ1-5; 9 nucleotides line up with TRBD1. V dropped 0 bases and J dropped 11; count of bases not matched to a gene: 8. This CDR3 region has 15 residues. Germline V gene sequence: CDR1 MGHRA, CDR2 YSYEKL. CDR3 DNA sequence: TGCGCCAGCAGCCAAGAAAACAGGGGGCTAGTGGCCCAGCATTTT. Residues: CASSQENRGLVAQHF.

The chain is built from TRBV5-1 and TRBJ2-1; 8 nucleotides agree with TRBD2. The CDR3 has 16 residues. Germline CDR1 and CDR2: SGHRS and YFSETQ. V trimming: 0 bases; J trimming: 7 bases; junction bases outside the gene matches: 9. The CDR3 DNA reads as TGCGCCAGCAGCTTGGAGGAGCGGGGGCTGGTGAATGAGCAGTTCTTC. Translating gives CASSLEERGLVNEQFF.

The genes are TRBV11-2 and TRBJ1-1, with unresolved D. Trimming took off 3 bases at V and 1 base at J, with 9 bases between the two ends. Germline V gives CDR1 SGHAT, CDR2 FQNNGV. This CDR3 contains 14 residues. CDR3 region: CASSFARKNTEAFF. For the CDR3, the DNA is TGTGCCAGCAGCTTCGCCAGAAAGAACACTGAAGCTTTCTTT.

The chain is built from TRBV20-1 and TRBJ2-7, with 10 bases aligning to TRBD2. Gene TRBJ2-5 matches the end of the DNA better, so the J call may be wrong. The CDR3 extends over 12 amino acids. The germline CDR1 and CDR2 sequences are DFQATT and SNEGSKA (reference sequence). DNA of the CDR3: TGCTGTTTAGCGGGAGGATCAGAGACCCAGTACTTC. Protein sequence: CCLAGGSETQYF.

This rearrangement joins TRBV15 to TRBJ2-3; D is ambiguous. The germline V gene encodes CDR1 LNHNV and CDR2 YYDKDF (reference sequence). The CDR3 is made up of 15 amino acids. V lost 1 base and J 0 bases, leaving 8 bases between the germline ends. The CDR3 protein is CATSRGATSTDTQYF. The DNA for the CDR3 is TGTGCCACCAGCAGAGGGGCCACCAGCACAGATACGCAGTATTTT.

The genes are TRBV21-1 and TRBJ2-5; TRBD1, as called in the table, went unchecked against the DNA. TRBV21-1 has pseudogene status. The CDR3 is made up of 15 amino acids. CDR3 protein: CASSKTPVSLETQYF. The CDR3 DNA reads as TGTGCCAGCAGCAAGACGCCCGTCTCCCTGGAGACCCAGTACTTC.

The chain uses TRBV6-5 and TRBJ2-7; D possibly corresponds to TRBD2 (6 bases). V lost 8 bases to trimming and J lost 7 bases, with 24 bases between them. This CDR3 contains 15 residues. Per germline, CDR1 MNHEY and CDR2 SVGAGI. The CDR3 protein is CASSRVGGSYNEQYF. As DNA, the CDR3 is TGTGCCAGCTCCAGGGTGGGGGGATCCTACAATGAGCAGTACTTC.

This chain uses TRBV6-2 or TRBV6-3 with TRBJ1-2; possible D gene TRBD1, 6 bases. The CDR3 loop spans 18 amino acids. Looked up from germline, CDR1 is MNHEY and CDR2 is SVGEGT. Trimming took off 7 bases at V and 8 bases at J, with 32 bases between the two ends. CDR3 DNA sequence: TGTGCCAGCACTAAACATCGGGACACGGCTCGAGGTTTGTCGGGCTACACCTTC. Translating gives CASTKHRDTARGLSGYTF.

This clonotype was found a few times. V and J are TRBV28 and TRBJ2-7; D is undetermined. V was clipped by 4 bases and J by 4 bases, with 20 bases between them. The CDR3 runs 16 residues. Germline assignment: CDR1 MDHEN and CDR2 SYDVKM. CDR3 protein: CASSSSGIPTLYEQYF. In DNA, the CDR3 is TGTGCCAGCAGTTCCTCGGGCATACCGACCTTATACGAGCAGTACTTC.

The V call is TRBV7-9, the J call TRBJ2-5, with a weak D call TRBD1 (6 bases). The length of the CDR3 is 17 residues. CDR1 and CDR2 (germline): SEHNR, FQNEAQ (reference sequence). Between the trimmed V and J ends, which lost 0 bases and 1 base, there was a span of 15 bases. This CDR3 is CASSLALTDRRQETQYF. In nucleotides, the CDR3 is TGTGCCAGCAGCTTAGCCCTAACGGACAGACGCCAAGAGACCCAGTACTTC.

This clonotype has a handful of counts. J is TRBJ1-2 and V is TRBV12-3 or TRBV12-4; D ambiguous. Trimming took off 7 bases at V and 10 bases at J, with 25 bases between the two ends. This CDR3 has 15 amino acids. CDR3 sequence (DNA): TGTGCCAGCACTGGCCCTGGGTCTCGCTCCCTAAACTACACCTTC. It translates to CASTGPGSRSLNYTF.

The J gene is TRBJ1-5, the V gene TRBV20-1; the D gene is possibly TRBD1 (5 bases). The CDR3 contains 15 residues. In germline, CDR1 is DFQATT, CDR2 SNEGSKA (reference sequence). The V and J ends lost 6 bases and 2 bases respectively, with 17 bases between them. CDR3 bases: TGCAGTGCCAAATCAGTTGGGGGTGGCAATCAGCCCCAGCATTTT. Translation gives CSAKSVGGGNQPQHF.

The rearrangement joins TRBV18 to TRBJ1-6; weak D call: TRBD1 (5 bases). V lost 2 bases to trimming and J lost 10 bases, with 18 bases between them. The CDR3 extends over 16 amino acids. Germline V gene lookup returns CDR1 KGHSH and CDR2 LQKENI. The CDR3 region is CASSPNAAGRLSPLHF. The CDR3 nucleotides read TGTGCCAGCTCACCAAACGCGGCAGGGAGGTTGTCACCCCTCCACTTT. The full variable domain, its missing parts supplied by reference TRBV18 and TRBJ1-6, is NAGVMQNPRHLVRRRGQEARLRCSPMKGHSHVYWYRQLPEEGLKFMVYLQKENIIDESGMPKERFSAEFPKEGPSILRIQQVVRGDSAAYFCASSPNAAGRLSPLHFGNGTRLTVT.

The CDR3 reads CASSKPEGNCGRVLHEQYF. In DNA, the CDR3 is TGTGCCAGCAGCAAACCCGAAGGAAACTGCGGGAGGGTTCTCCACGAGCAGTACTTC. The chain has TRBV21-1 and TRBJ2-7; the table's D gene call, TRBD2, was not cross checked with the DNA. TRBV21-1 is a known pseudogene. The CDR3 consists of 19 residues.

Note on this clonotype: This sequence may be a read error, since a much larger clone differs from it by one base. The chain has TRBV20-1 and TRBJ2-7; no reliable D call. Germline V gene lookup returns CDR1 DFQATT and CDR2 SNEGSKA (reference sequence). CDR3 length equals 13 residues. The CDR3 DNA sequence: TGCGGTGCTAGAGTCAGCTTATCCTACGAGCAGTACTTC. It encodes CGARVSLSYEQYF.

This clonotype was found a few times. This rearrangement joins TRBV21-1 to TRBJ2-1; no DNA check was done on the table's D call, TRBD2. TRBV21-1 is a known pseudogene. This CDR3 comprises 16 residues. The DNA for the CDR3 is TGTGCCAGCAGCGCCGAGGGAGTAGGGTCCTACAATGAGCAGTTCTTC. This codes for CASSAEGVGSYNEQFF.

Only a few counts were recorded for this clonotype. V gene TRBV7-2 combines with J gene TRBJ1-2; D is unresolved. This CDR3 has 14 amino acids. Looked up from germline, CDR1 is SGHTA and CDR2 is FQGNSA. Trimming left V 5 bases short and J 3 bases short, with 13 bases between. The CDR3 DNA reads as TGTGCCAGCAGCACTGCGGGTGATTACTATGGCTACACCTTC. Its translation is CASSTAGDYYGYTF. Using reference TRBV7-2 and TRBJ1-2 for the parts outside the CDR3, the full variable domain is GAGVSQSPSNKVTEKGKDVELRCDPISGHTALYWYRQSLGQGLEFLIYFQGNSAPDKSGLPSDRFSAERTGGSVSTLTIQRTQQEDSAVYLCASSTAGDYYGYTFGSGTRLTVV.

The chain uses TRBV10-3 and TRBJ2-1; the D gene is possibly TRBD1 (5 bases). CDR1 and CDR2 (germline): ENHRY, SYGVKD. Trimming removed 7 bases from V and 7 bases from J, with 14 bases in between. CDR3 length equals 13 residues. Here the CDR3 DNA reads TGTGCCATCACCTCGACCCAGGGAAATGAGCAGTTCTTC. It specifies CAITSTQGNEQFF.

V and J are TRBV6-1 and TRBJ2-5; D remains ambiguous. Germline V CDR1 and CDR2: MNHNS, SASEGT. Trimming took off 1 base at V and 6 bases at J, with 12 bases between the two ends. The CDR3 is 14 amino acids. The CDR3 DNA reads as TGTGCCAGCAGTGAAGGCTGGGGAATAAAGACCCAGTACTTC. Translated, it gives CASSEGWGIKTQYF.

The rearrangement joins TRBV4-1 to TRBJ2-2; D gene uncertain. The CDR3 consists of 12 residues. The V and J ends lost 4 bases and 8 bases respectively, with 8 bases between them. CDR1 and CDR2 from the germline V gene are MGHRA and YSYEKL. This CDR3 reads CASSPRTGELFF. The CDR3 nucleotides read TGCGCCAGCAGCCCTAGAACAGGGGAGCTGTTTTTT.

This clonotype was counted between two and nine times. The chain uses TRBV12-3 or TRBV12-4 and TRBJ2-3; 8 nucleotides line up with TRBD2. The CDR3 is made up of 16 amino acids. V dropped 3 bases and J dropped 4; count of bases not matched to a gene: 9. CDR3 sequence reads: CASSFNGGAASDTQYF. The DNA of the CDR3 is TGTGCCAGCAGTTTTAACGGGGGGGCAGCATCAGATACGCAGTATTTT.

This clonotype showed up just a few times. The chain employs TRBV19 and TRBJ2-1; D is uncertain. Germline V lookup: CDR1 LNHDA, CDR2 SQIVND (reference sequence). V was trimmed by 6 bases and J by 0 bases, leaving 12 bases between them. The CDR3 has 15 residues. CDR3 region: CASSKQQSSYNEQFF. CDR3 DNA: TGTGCCAGTAGCAAACAGCAGAGCTCCTACAATGAGCAGTTCTTC.

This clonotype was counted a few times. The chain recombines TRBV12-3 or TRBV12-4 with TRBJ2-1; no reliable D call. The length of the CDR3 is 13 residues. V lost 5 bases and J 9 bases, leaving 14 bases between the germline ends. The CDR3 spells CASSPDLRGEQFF. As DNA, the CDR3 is TGTGCCAGCAGTCCGGACCTGCGAGGTGAGCAGTTCTTC.

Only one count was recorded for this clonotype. The CDR3 DNA reads as TGCGCCAGCAGCGCCCGGGACAGGGGTGGCTTGGACAATTCACCCCTCCACTTT. Encoded protein: CASSARDRGGLDNSPLHF. V usage is TRBV5-1 and J usage is TRBJ1-6; 10 nucleotides align to TRBD1. Per germline, CDR1 SGHRS and CDR2 YFSETQ. This CDR3 region has 18 residues. Trimming cost V 4 bases and J 7 bases; bases outside gene matches: 14.

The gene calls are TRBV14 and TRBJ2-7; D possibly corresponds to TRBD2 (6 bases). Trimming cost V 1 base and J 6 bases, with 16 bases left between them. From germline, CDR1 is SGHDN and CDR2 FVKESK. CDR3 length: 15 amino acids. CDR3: CASSQGAGGLGEQYF. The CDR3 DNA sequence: TGTGCCAGCAGCCAAGGCGCTGGAGGGTTAGGCGAGCAGTACTTC.

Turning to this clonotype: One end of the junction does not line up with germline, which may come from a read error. CDR3 sequence: CASSWGDRGPTDTRYF. CDR3 nucleotides: TGCGCCAGCAGCTGGGGGGACAGGGGGCCTACAGATACGCGGTATTTT. This chain links TRBV5-1 with TRBJ2-3; 12 bases align to TRBD1. The CDR3 sequence is 16 residues long. Germline CDR1 SGHRS, CDR2 YFSETQ.

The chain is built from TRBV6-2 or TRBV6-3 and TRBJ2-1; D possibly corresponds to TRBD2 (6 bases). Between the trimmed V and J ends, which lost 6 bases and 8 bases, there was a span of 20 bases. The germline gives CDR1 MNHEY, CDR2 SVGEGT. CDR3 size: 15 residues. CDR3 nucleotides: TGTGCCAGCAGCGGTACCGGGAGTAAGATCTATGAGCAGTTCTTC. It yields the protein CASSGTGSKIYEQFF.

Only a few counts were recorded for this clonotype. CDR3 residues: CTSSPFSSGSSYEQYF. The CDR3 DNA reads as TGCACCAGCAGCCCCTTCTCTAGCGGGAGCTCCTACGAGCAGTACTTC. The chain joins TRBV1 to TRBJ2-7; TRBD2 is the table's D call and was not checked against the DNA. TRBV1 has pseudogene status. The CDR3 is made up of 16 amino acids.

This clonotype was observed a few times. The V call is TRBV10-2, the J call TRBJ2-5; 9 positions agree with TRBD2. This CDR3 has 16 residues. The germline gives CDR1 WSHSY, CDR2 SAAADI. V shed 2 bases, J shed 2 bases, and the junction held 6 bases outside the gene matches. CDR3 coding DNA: TGCGCCAGCAGTGAGAACGATAGCGGGGGACAAGAGACCCAGTACTTC. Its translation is CASSENDSGGQETQYF.